The 10 T cell receptor beta chains reported below all come from one sample, sequenced in a study of OX40 agonist ivuxolimab in advanced cancers. Libraries were prepared by immunoSEQ multiplex PCR; TCRdb keeps only in-frame clonotypes and omits some of them. There are some 83,000 clones in the sample; roughly nine tenths occur only once, and around 0.8% lies in the top ten. The sequenced sample was CD4+ or CD8+ T cells sorted from blood, obtained in a trial of the OX40 agonist ivuxolimab. The receptors shown here come from an adult with an advanced solid tumor such as melanoma, head and neck, liver or kidney cancer.

V and J are TRBV6-5 and TRBJ1-4; no clear D gene. Trimming removed 0 bases at V and 10 bases at J, with 18 bases between. The CDR3 runs to 16 residues. The germline V gene has CDR1 MNHEY and CDR2 SVGAGI. The CDR3 DNA is TGTGCCAGCAGTTACTCGAGGCGGACGGCTTTCGGAAAACTGTTTTTT. Protein product: CASSYSRRTAFGKLFF.

V usage is TRBV6-4 and J usage is TRBJ1-2; TRBD1 agrees at 7 bases. The CDR3 totals 14 residues. The V gene end was trimmed by 5 bases and the J gene end by 4 bases; junction bases not matched to a gene: 7. Germline assignment: CDR1 MRHNA and CDR2 SNTAGT. The CDR3 DNA reads as TGTGCCAGCAGTCCCGACAGGGCGGTCTATGGCTACACCTTC. Encoded protein: CASSPDRAVYGYTF.

The chain has TRBV18 and TRBJ1-6; D unresolved. The CDR3 has 14 residues. V dropped 3 bases and J dropped 0 bases, with 3 bases sitting between them. Germline CDR1 KGHSH, CDR2 LQKENI. The CDR3 here is CASSPSSYNSPLHF. The CDR3 region has the DNA TGTGCCAGCTCACCGAGCTCCTATAATTCACCCCTCCACTTT.

The CDR3 DNA reads TGTGCCACTGGACAGGGGGCAACAGATACGCAGTATTTT. Translated: CATGQGATDTQYF. V is TRBV18 and J is TRBJ2-3, with 11 bases lining up with TRBD1. J was trimmed by 3 bases and V by 10 bases; bases with no gene match: 3. The germline V gene has CDR1 KGHSH and CDR2 LQKENI. The CDR3 is 13 residues long.

The J gene is TRBJ2-2, the V gene TRBV7-3, with 11 bases that match TRBD1. CDR1 SGHTA and CDR2 FQGTGA come from the germline V gene. V lost 5 bases to trimming and J lost 5 bases; unmatched junction nucleotides: 7. The CDR3 is 16 amino acids. CDR3 sequence reads: CASSRTGGEGTGELFF. For the CDR3, the DNA is TGTGCCAGCAGCCGGACAGGGGGCGAAGGGACCGGGGAGCTGTTTTTT. Using reference TRBV7-3 and TRBJ2-2 for the parts outside the CDR3, the full variable domain is GAGVSQTPSNKVTEKGKYVELRCDPISGHTALYWYRQSLGQGPEFLIYFQGTGAADDSGLPNDRFFAVRPEGSVSTLKIQRTERGDSAVYLCASSRTGGEGTGELFFGEGSRLTVL.

The sample holds a few counts of this clone. This rearrangement joins TRBV25-1 to TRBJ2-7; maybe TRBD1 (6 bases). Germline values: CDR1 MGHDK, CDR2 SYGVNS. The V gene lost 3 bases and the J gene lost 3 bases, with 9 bases spanning the gap. The CDR3 consists of 13 residues. The CDR3 spells CASSDRDNYEQYF. The CDR3 coding sequence is TGTGCCAGCAGTGACCGGGACAACTACGAGCAGTACTTC.

V is TRBV19 and J is TRBJ1-5; D perhaps matches TRBD1 (5 bases). The ends were cut back, 4 bases at V and 5 bases at J, with 9 bases in the middle. Germline V gene lookup returns CDR1 LNHDA and CDR2 SQIVND (reference sequence). This CDR3 spans 13 amino acids. CDR3 sequence reads: CASSTDSYQPQHF. In DNA form, the CDR3 reads TGTGCCAGTAGTACCGACAGTTATCAGCCCCAGCATTTT.

This clone came up a few times. CDR3 bases: TGTGCCAGCAGCTTAGAATCCAGGGAATTCGATGAGCAGTTCTTC. This codes for CASSLESREFDEQFF. The chain is built from TRBV11-2 and TRBJ2-1, with a possible D match to TRBD1 (5 bases). With 0 bases removed from V and 8 bases from J, the gap between germline ends came to 14 bases. Germline V lookup: CDR1 SGHAT, CDR2 FQNNGV. This CDR3 region has 15 residues. The full variable domain, completed using reference TRBV11-2 and TRBJ2-1, is EAGVAQSPRYKIIEKRQSVAFWCNPISGHATLYWYQQILGQGPKLLIQFQNNGVVDDSQLPKDRFSAERLKGVDSTLKIQPAKLEDSAVYLCASSLESREFDEQFFGPGTRLTVL.

In this sample, this clone turned up once. The chain employs TRBV7-9 and TRBJ2-2; 7 nucleotides match TRBD2. Trimming at V came to 0 bases and at J to 6 bases, leaving 4 bases not matched to a gene. The CDR3 extends over 15 amino acids. Germline values: CDR1 SEHNR, CDR2 FQNEAQ (reference sequence). The CDR3, as DNA: TGTGCCAGCAGCTTAGCGGGAGGGCCCTCCGGGGAGCTGTTTTTT. Translating gives CASSLAGGPSGELFF.

V gene TRBV5-1 combines with J gene TRBJ1-2, with D uncertain. The CDR3 has 15 residues. V was pared by 0 bases and J by 4 bases, with 13 bases between. Germline CDR1 and CDR2: SGHRS and YFSETQ. The CDR3 loop reads CASSLGYRVSYGYTF. The CDR3 nucleotides are TGCGCCAGCAGCTTGGGTTACCGGGTTTCCTATGGCTACACCTTC.